These 6 T cell receptor beta chains share one sample of origin, sequenced in a study of T cell responses to AZD1222 COVID-19 vaccine. TCRdb's copy holds only in-frame clones and misses some; the assay was immunoSEQ multiplex PCR. The profile shows around 80,000 clones, roughly 85% of them singletons. This specimen was peripheral blood, taken 28 days after the second AZD1222 dose. The receptor source for this set is an adult who received the AZD1222 COVID-19 vaccine.

This clone was observed a handful of times. The chain uses TRBV5-8 and TRBJ1-5; 7 bases are shared with TRBD1. From germline, CDR1 is SGHTS and CDR2 YDEGEE. The CDR3 consists of 15 residues. V lost 6 bases, J lost 2 bases, and 8 bases stayed unmatched. CDR3 protein: CASKKTGTGNQPQHF. The CDR3 DNA reads as TGTGCCAGCAAGAAGACAGGGACCGGCAATCAGCCCCAGCATTTT. Looking up the rest from reference TRBV5-8 and TRBJ1-5 gives the full variable domain: EAGVTQSPTHLIKTRGQQATLRCSPISGHTSVYWYQQALGLGLQFLLWYDEGEERNRGNFPPRFSGRQFPNYSSELNVNALELEDSALYLCASKKTGTGNQPQHFGDGTRLSIL.

J is TRBJ1-2 and V is TRBV27; TRBD1 might be the D (6 bases). Trimming cost V 3 bases and J 7 bases, with 15 bases left between them. The length of the CDR3 is 14 residues. In germline, CDR1 is MNHEY, CDR2 SMNVEV (reference sequence). Here the CDR3 DNA reads TGTGCCAGCAGTTTTGGCAGGGGATCCGTTGGCTACACCTTC. Its protein product is CASSFGRGSVGYTF.

The chain combines TRBV5-5 with TRBJ2-6, with D uncertain. V dropped 1 base and J dropped 1 base, with 9 bases sitting between them. The CDR3 consists of 16 residues. Germline-derived CDR1 and CDR2 are SGHKS and YYEKEE (reference sequence). This chain's CDR3 is CASSLMARSGANVLTF. The CDR3, as DNA: TGTGCCAGCAGCTTGATGGCTCGGTCTGGGGCCAACGTCCTGACTTTC.

The genes are TRBV5-8 and TRBJ1-6, with D maybe TRBD1 (5 bases). The ends were cut back, 4 bases at V and 10 bases at J, with 18 bases in the middle. The CDR3 has 15 amino acids. The V gene's germline CDR1 is SGHTS and CDR2 YDEGEE. The CDR3 bases are TGTGCCAGCAGCAAGCGGACCGGGACGGGGTCACCCCTCCACTTT. Residues: CASSKRTGTGSPLHF.

The chain links TRBV6-5 to TRBJ2-3; 8 bases are a match to TRBD2. Germline CDR1 is MNHEY and CDR2 is SVGAGI. This CDR3 spans 15 amino acids. Germline trimming cut 0 bases from V and 10 bases from J; bases unmatched to any gene: 9. In DNA form, the CDR3 reads TGTGCCAGCAGTTACTCTTCTCGGGGGGGCCTCGCGCAGTATTTT. Its protein is CASSYSSRGGLAQYF.

The chain joins TRBV5-8 to TRBJ1-2; 9 bases match TRBD1. Germline trimming cut 3 bases from V and 7 bases from J; bases unmatched to any gene: 10. The CDR3 has 15 residues. Germline V gene lookup returns CDR1 SGHTS and CDR2 YDEGEE. The CDR3 DNA sequence: TGTGCCAGCAGCTCCTTAAGAGGGACAGGGTTTGGCTACACCTTC. Translation: CASSSLRGTGFGYTF.